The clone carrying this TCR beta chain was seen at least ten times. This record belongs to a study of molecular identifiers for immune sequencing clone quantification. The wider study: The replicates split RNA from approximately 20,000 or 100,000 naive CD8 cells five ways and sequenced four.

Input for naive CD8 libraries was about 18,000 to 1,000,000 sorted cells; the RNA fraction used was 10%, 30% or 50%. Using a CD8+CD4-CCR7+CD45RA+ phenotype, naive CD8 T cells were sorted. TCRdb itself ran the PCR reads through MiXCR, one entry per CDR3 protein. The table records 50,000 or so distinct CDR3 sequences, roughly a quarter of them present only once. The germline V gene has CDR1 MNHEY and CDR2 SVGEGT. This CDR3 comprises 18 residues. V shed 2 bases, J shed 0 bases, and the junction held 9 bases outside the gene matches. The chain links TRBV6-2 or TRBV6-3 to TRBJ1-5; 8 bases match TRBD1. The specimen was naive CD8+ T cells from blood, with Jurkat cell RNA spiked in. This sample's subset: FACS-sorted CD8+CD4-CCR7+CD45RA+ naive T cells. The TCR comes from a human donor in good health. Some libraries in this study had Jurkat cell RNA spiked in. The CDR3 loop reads CASSYPPPGQDSNQPQHF. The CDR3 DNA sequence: TGTGCCAGCAGTTACCCACCTCCGGGACAGGATAGCAATCAGCCCCAGCATTTT.